This entry describes one T cell receptor beta chain. This clone showed up just a few times. Its antigen is unknown. No per-base quality is available; no much larger clone lies one base away. Receptors were amplified or captured by the immunoSEQ multiplex PCR assay. A mixture of 60 forward primers for TCR Vbeta segments and 13 reverse primers for TCR Jbeta segments was used in the multiplex PCR. The CDR3 region of rearranged TCR beta genes was amplified from genomic DNA by a multiplex PCR assay. The Illumina HiSeq System was used to sequence the amplified TCR beta libraries as 87-base-pair reads. Regarding the original processing steps: A later analysis tallied 75 million to 95 million unique TCR beta chains across the 650 to 750 repertoires, and around 9.9 million of those chains were shared by two or more donors. To remove PCR and sequencing errors, raw reads were error-corrected and collapsed into unique sequences using a nearest-neighbor algorithm that merged closely related sequences. Alignment of CDR3 sequences to IMGT reference sequences was used to assign V, D and J gene segments. Each retained sequence needed at least a six-nucleotide match to both a V gene segment and a J gene segment. Rearrangements were called productive when the CDR3 lacked stop codons and stayed in frame with V and J; all others were non-productive. Following IMGT convention, CDR3 was defined as the stretch from the second conserved V-encoded cysteine up to the conserved J-encoded phenylalanine. In an earlier analysis of around 640 of the donors, sequences lacking an unambiguous match to a single V gene segment were excluded. An earlier analysis of almost 600 of the donors classified V segments as functional when productive rearrangements were above 56.7% and as segregating when the standard deviation between donors was above 5%. A statistical classification framework was built for diagnosing cytomegalovirus status from the catalog of TCR beta chain sequences. In a later analysis, TCR nucleotide sequences were compared against IMGT/GENE-DB human TR gene sequences so that V and J genes could be assigned. A later analysis assigned CDR3 sequences and most-parsimonious VDJ recombination scenarios with the TCRdist pipeline. A later analysis defined each TCR beta chain by its CDR3 amino acid sequence plus V-gene family, and excluded reads lacking a unique V-gene family. A later analysis removed 592 highly shared, low-generation-probability nucleotide sequences to deal with suspected cross-contamination and a sequencing artifact. In a later analysis, a clonal expansion index was calculated for each public chain from normalized within-repertoire ranks of inferred template counts. A later analysis computed generation probabilities with a VDJ recombination model fitted to out-of-frame rearrangements, and checked the results against IGoR. In a later analysis, TCR-TCR, TCR-HLA and TCR-CMV co-occurrence was scored with hypergeometric tests, and a repertoire-size bias correction was applied to TCR pairs. A later analysis estimated false discovery rates by permuting HLA or CMV assignments 20 times. In a later analysis, co-occurring TCRs were grouped using DBSCAN, with TCRdist sequence similarity added in when clustering inside HLA-allele-positive subsets. Repertoires with fewer than 30,000 or more than 120,000 public chains were left out of co-occurrence clustering, as were several repertoires with anomalous nucleotide sharing. Not all clones reach the TCRdb copy of this immuneACCESS table, which keeps in-frame sequences only. Checked studies attribute under half of the gap to unresolved V genes and leave the rest unexplained. The DNA was the basis for D and trimming; V, J and clone size are from that table. The sample yields some 70,000 clones; more than 60% were counted once. Jointly, the top ten make up 13% to 15% of the sample.

The cohort consisted of 666 healthy bone marrow donors. At the time of sampling, all cohort members were nominally healthy, though unrecorded immune exposures were likely present. The donor was CMV seropositive and was included in the group of 250 to 300 seropositive cohort members. A peripheral blood sample was collected from each donor, and TCR beta sequencing was performed on peripheral blood mononuclear cells. Genomic DNA was extracted from the blood cell samples with the Qiagen DNeasy Blood Extraction Kit. This entry is derived from a study of cytomegalovirus exposure and HLA in healthy donors (dated by TCRdb to about 2017). As for the study more broadly: According to an earlier analysis of a few hundred of the donors, some 170 million T cells yielded 120 million or so unique TCR beta sequences and about 300 Gb of sequence data. Of the 300 to 500 genotyped donors, less than 85% were placed in the genetic ancestry cluster associated with self-reported Caucasian donors. Along with the roughly 670-subject first cohort, a separate validation cohort of approximately 110 different subjects was used. Five DR-DQ haplotypes were handled as single units for association and clustering, since linkage in the cohort was strong. A later analysis re-examined previously published TCR beta repertoires from just over 650 donors and added high-resolution HLA genotyping to investigate patterns of TCR occurrence. The study aimed to test whether cataloging public T cell receptors could reveal signatures of past pathogen exposure. Class I and class II HLA loci were covered by the typing at four-digit resolution. Typing coverage differed by locus: A, B, C, DRB1 and DQB1 were typed in about 629-630 donors, DQA1 in 500 to 550, DPA1 in around 580, and DPB1 in approximately 450. Alongside the repertoire data, information on donor age, sex, ethnicity and CMV serostatus was compiled. Every discovery cohort repertoire had been produced on one sequencing platform. In an earlier analysis of 587 of the donors, high-throughput TCR beta sequencing was used to judge whether each TCR beta V gene segment behaved as functional or pseudogenic. The study profiled the T cell repertoires of 550 to 700 subjects by immunosequencing and related them to cytomegalovirus serostatus. The later analysis used no new phenotypic data to find candidate immune exposures, relying instead on TCR beta sequences and their occurrence across donors. A later genetic analysis used genome-wide SNP genotypes for 398 of the 666 donors, treating that subset as a discovery cohort. Among under 450 genotyped donors of the cohort, an average of approximately 250,000 unique TCR beta nucleotide sequences were sequenced per donor, about a sixth of them non-productive. To predict cytomegalovirus infection status, the study brought together high-throughput TCR immunosequencing, statistical association of individual TCRs with disease status, and machine learning. An early release covering some 640 HLA-typed donors comprised 250 to 350 gigabases of sequencing data and some 79 million unique TCR sequences.

V was cut back by 5 bases and J by 0 bases, leaving a gap of 26 bases between them. The CDR3 numbers 19 residues from cysteine through phenylalanine. The DNA shown is the 57-base CDR3, in frame from base 1. CDR1 and CDR2 (SGHRS, YFSETQ) derive from the germline V gene. Study-level results and caveats: The classifier was reported to diagnose cytomegalovirus status with high specificity and sensitivity in both the original and validation cohorts. Compared with equally common non-associated chains, HLA-associated TCR beta chains in a later analysis were more clonally expanded and had lower generation probabilities. Because counts were too low, about 18 rarely observed V segments, including chromosome 9 orphons, were left out of the earlier analysis of some 600 of the donors. Immune exposure information for the cohort was limited to CMV serostatus. The presence/absence analyses assumed that sequencing depth was roughly uniform across donors, and that assumption may not be true. A later genetic analysis reported fewer N-insertions in productive TCRs among donors in an Asian-associated ancestry cluster than the roughly 700-donor mean. Across donors, most TCR sequences were observed very rarely, whereas some public TCRs were present in many individuals. A further reported finding was that TCR beta sequences accurately predicted the HLA-A and HLA-B alleles for most subjects in the first cohort. Linkage disequilibrium might explain the correlated functional status among segregating V segments, but an unknown experimental factor could not be excluded. Assigning TCR associations to individual alleles was difficult when HLA alleles, especially DR and DQ, strongly co-occurred. In an earlier analysis of about 540 of the donors, most TCR beta V segments were observed in productive rearrangements about 87% or about 30% of the time, broadly matching IMGT annotations. A cluster of highly shared sequence variants was judged likely to be a technical artifact of the sequencing pipeline. According to a later analysis, most CMV-associated TCR beta chains appeared to be HLA-restricted, and the HLA associations seemed to be driven largely by CMV exposure. Because HLA typing was unavailable for some donors at each locus, only the typed subset was used in association tests. The authors suggested that the approach could potentially be generalized to other disease states and immunological phenotypes. A later analysis reported that several top co-occurrence clusters appeared linked to parvovirus B19, influenza, CMV and Epstein-Barr virus. Because the 87-base-pair reads could not distinguish some IMGT-functional V segments, including TRBV6-2 and TRBV6-3, those segments were excluded. In vitro tests confirmed that three of the cytomegalovirus-associated TCR beta chains recognize cytomegalovirus antigens. A later analysis found that TCR association rates varied across HLA loci, with DRB1 alleles showing the most associated TCRs and HLA-C alleles the fewest. In a later analysis, some 17,000 TCR beta sequences were associated with specific HLA alleles at a false discovery rate of 0.05. In a later genetic analysis, a missense DCLRE1C variant was associated with V-gene and J-gene trimming of TCR beta chains, and the association was replicated in an independent cohort. This cohort had only TCR beta chains sequenced, and the lack of alpha or paired-chain data limited which features could be detected. A total of about 180 TCR beta chains were listed by the study as associated with cytomegalovirus.

This clonotype was obtained from a male donor in good health and CMV-seropositive. The sequence is built from TRBV5-1 and TRBJ2-5; the D gene is perhaps TRBD2, on 6 matching bases. The sample consisted of PBMCs. The CDR3 reads as follows: CASSPGGADSPSYQETQYF. The DNA sequence follows: TGCGCCAGCAGTCCCGGGGGAGCCGATTCTCCTTCCTACCAAGAGACCCAGTACTTC.